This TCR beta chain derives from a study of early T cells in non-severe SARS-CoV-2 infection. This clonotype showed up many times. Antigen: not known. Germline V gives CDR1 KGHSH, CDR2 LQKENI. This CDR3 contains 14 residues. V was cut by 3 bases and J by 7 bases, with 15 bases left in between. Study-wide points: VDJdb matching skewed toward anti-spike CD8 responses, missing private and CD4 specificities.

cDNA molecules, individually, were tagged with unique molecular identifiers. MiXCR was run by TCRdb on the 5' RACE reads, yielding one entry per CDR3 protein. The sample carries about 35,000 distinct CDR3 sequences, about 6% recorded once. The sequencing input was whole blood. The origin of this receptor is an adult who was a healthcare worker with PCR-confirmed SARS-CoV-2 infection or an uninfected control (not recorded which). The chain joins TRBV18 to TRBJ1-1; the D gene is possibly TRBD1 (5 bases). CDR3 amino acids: CASSPIGGILEAFF. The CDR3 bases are TGTGCCAGCTCACCGATCGGGGGAATTCTTGAAGCTTTCTTT.